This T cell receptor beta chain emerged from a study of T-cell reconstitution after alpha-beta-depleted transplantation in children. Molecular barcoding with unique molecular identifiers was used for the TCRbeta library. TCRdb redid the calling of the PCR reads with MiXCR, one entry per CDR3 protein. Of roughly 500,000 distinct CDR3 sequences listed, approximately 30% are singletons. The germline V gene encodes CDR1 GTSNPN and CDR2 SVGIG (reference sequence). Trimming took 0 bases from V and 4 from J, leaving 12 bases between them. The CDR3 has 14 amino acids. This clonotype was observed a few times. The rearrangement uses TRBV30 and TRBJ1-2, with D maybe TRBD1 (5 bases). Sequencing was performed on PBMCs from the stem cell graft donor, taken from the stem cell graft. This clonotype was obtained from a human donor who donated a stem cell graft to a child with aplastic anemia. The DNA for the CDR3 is TGTGCCTGGAGTGTGTCAATGGGGGGCTATGGCTACACCTTC. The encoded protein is CAWSVSMGGYGYTF.